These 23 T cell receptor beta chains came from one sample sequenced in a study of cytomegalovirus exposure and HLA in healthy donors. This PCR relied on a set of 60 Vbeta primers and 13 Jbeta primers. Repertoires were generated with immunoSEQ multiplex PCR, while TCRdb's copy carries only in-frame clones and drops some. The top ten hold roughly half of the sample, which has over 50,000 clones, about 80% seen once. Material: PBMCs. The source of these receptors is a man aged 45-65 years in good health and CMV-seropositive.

The CDR3 loop reads CASSSWTSSGELFF. CDR3 nucleotide sequence: TGTGCCAGTAGTTCCTGGACTAGCTCCGGGGAGCTGTTTTTT. The genes are TRBV19 and TRBJ2-2; 8 bases are shared with TRBD2. The J segment lost 6 bases and the V segment lost 5 bases, leaving 5 bases of the junction unmatched. CDR3 length: 14 amino acids. Germline loops: CDR1 LNHDA, CDR2 SQIVND (reference sequence).

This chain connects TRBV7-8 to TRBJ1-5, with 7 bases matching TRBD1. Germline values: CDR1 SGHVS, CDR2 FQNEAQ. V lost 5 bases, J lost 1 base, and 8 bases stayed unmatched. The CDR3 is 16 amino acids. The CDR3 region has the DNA TGTGCCAGCAGCGTGACCCCGGGACAGAGCAATCAGCCCCAGCATTTT. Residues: CASSVTPGQSNQPQHF.

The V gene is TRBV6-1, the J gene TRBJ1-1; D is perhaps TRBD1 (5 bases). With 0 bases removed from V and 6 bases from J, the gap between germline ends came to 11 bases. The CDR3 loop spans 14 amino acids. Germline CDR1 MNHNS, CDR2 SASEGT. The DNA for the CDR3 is TGTGCCAGCAGTGAAGCGGGACTAGGCTCTGAAGCTTTCTTT. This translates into CASSEAGLGSEAFF.

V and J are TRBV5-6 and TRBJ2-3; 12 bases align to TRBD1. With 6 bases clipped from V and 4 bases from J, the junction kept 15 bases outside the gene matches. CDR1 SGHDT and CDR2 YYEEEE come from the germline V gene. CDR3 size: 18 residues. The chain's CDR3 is CASNDPEEWDRGPDTQYF. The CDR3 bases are TGTGCCAGCAACGATCCGGAGGAATGGGACAGGGGGCCAGATACGCAGTATTTT.

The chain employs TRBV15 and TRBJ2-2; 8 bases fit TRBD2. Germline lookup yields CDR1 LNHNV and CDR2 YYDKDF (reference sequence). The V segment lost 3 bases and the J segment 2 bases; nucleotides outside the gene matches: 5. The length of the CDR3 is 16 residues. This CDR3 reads CATSSIAGRNTGELFF. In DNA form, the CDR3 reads TGTGCCACCAGCAGCATAGCGGGACGAAACACCGGGGAGCTGTTTTTT.

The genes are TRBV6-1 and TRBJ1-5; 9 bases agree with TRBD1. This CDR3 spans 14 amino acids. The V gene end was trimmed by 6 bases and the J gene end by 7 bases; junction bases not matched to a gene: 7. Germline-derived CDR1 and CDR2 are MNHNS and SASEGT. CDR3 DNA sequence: TGTGCCAGCAGCGGGACAGGGAATGGCCAGCCCCAGCATTTT. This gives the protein CASSGTGNGQPQHF.

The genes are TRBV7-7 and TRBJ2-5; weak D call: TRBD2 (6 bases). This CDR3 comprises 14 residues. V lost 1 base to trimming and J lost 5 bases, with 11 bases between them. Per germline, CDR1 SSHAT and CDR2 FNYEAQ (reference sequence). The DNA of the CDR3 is TGTGCCAGCAGCTTAGGGACTGGGAGGGAGACCCAGTACTTC. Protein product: CASSLGTGRETQYF.

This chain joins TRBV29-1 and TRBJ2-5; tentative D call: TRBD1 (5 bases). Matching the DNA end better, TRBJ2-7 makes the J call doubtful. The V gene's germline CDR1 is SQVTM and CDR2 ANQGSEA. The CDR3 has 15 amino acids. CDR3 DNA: TGCAGCGTTGCTCCTAACGTAGACAGTGCCGACGAGCAGTACTTC. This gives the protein CSVAPNVDSADEQYF.

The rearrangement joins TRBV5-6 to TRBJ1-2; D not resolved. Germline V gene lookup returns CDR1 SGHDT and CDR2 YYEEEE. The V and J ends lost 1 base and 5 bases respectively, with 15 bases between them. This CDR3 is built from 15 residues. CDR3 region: CASSLTYRLWYGYTF. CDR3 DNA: TGTGCCAGCAGCTTGACTTACCGGTTATGGTATGGCTACACCTTC.

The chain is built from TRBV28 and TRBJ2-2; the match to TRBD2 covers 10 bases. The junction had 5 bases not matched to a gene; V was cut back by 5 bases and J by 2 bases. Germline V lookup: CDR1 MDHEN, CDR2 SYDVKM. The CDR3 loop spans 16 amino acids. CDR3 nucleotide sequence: TGTGCCAGCAGTCTCCGGACTAGCGGAAACACCGGGGAGCTGTTTTTT. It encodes CASSLRTSGNTGELFF.

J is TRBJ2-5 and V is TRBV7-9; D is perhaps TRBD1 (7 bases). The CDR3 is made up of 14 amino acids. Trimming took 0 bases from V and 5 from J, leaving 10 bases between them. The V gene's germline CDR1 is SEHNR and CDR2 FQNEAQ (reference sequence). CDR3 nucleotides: TGTGCCAGCAGCTTAGCCGGAGGGGGCGAGACCCAGTACTTC. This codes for CASSLAGGGETQYF.

CDR3 coding DNA: TGTGCCAGCAGGCCGGGAGCCAAGGTACCCACTGAAGCTTTCTTT. Translated, it gives CASRPGAKVPTEAFF. The chain recombines TRBV6-5 with TRBJ1-1; D is unresolved. V dropped 6 bases and J dropped 4 bases, with 18 bases sitting between them. The CDR3 runs 15 residues. CDR1 and CDR2 (germline): MNHEY, SVGAGI.

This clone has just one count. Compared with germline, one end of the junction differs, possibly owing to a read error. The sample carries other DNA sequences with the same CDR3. In DNA, the CDR3 is TGTGCTAGTAGCATACGGGTTGCAAGCACAGATACGCAGTATTTT. Amino acid sequence: CASSIRVASTDTQYF. The V call is TRBV19, the J call TRBJ2-3; D remains ambiguous. CDR3 length equals 15 residues. Germline lookup yields CDR1 LNHDA and CDR2 SQIVND (reference sequence).

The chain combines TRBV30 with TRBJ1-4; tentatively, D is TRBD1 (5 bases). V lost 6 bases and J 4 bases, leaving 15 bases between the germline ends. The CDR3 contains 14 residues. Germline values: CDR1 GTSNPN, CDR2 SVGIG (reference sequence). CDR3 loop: CACLIGTLNEKLFF. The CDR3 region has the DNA TGTGCCTGCCTGATCGGGACTCTTAATGAAAAACTGTTTTTT. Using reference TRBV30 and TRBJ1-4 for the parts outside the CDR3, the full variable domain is SQTIHQWPATLVQPVGSPLSLECTVEGTSNPNLYWYRQAAGRGLQLLFYSVGIGQISSEVPQNLSASRPQDRQFILSSKKLLLSDSGFYLCACLIGTLNEKLFFGSGTQLSVL.

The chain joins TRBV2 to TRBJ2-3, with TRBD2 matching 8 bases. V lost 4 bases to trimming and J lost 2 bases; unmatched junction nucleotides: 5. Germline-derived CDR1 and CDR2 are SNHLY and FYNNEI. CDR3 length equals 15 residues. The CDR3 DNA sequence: TGTGCCAGCAGTGTTGACGGGGGGGCCACAGATACGCAGTATTTT. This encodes CASSVDGGATDTQYF.

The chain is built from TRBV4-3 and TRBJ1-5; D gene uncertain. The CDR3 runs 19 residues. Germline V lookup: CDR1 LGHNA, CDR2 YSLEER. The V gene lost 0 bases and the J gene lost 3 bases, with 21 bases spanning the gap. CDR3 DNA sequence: TGCGCCAGCAGCCAAGAGATCCCGGGAGCTGGAATCGCCAATCAGCCCCAGCATTTT. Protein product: CASSQEIPGAGIANQPQHF.

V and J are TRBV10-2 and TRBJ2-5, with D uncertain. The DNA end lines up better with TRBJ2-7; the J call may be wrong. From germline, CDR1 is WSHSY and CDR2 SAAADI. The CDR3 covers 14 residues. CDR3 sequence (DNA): TGCGCCAGCAGTGAGAGGGTGGACTCCTACGAGCAGTACTTC. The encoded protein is CASSERVDSYEQYF.

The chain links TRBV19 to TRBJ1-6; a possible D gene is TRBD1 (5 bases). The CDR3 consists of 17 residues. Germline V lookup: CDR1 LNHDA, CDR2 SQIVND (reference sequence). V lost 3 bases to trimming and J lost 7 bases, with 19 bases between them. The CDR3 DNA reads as TGTGCCAGTAGTATCGTCCAGGCGGGACCTCCGAATTCACCCCTCCACTTT. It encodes CASSIVQAGPPNSPLHF.

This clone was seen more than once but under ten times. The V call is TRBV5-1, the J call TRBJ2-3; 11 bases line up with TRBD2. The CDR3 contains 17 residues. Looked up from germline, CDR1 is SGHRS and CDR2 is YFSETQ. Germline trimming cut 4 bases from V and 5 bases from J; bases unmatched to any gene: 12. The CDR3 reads CASSPQPLAGVVDTQYF. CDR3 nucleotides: TGCGCCAGCAGCCCACAACCACTAGCGGGAGTGGTAGATACGCAGTATTTT.

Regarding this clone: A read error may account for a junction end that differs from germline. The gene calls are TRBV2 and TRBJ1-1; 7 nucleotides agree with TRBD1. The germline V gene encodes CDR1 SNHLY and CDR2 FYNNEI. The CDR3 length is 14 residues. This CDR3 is CASREDRVNTEAFF. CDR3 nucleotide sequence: TGTGCCAGCAGAGAAGACAGGGTAAACACTGAAGCTTTCTTT.

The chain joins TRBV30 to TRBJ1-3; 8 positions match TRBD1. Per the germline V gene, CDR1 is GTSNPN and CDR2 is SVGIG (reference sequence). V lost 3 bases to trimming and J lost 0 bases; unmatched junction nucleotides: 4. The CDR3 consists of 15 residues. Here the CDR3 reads CAWSLGQVSGNTIYF. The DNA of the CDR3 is TGTGCCTGGAGCCTGGGACAGGTCTCTGGAAACACCATATATTTT.

Here the CDR3 reads CASRQGTDRTAEAFF. CDR3 in DNA: TGCGCCAGCAGGCAGGGAACGGATCGGACAGCAGAAGCTTTCTTT. The chain joins TRBV5-1 to TRBJ1-1; TRBD1 might be the D (6 bases). The CDR3 is made up of 15 amino acids. The germline V gene encodes CDR1 SGHRS and CDR2 YFSETQ. Between the trimmed V and J ends, which lost 5 bases and 8 bases, there was a span of 22 bases. Full variable domain (rest looked up from reference TRBV5-1 and TRBJ1-1): KAGVTQTPRYLIKTRGQQVTLSCSPISGHRSVSWYQQTPGQGLQFLFEYFSETQRNKGNFPGRFSGRQFSNSRSEMNVSTLELGDSALYLCASRQGTDRTAEAFFGQGTRLTVV.

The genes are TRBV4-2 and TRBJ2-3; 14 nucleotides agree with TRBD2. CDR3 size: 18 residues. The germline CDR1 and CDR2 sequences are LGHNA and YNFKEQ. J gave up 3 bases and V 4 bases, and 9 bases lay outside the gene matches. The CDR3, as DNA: TGTGCCAGCAGCCCGGGACTAGCGGGAGTCCGTGGGACAGATACGCAGTATTTT. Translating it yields CASSPGLAGVRGTDTQYF.